This T cell receptor beta chain was identified during a study of tumor and adjacent non-tumor tissue in lung cancer. Of note for this clonotype: Possible read error: a much larger clone is one base away. Since no conserved phenylalanine or tryptophan closes the CDR3, a read error is the likely cause.

Three rounds of nested PCR, following a modified ARM-PCR protocol, produced the TCRbeta library. TCRdb processed the multiplex PCR reads anew with MiXCR; each CDR3 protein has one entry. The sample holds roughly 150,000 distinct CDR3 sequences, approximately 66% seen once. The template was RNA from unsorted bulk tissue. The germline V gene encodes CDR1 DFQATT and CDR2 SNEGSKA (reference sequence). The CDR3 runs to 17 residues. The V gene lost 0 bases and the J gene lost 8 bases, with 20 bases spanning the gap. The chain employs TRBV20-1 and TRBJ1-6; D perhaps matches TRBD1 (5 bases). Sequencing was carried out using lung tumor tissue. This TCR came from a man in his sixties with small cell lung cancer. The CDR3 loop reads CSARDNEGQGSDSPLHY. CDR3 DNA sequence: TGCAGTGCTAGAGATAATGAAGGGCAGGGTTCGGATTCACCCCTCCACTAT.